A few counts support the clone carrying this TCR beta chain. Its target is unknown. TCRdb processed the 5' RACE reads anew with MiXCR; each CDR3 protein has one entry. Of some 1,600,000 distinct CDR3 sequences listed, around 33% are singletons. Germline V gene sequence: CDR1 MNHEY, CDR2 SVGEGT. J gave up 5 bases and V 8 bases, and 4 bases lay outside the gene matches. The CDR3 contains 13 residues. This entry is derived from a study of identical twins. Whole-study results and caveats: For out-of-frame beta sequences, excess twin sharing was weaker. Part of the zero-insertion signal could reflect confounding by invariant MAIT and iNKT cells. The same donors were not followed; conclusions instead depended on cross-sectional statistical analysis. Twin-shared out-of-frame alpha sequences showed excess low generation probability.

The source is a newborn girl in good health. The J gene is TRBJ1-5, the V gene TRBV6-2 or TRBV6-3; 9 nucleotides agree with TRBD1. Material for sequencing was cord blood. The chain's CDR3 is CASRRTGDQPQHF. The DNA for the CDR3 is TGTGCCAGCCGAAGGACAGGGGATCAGCCCCAGCATTTT.